A single T cell receptor (beta chain) is shown here with its context. The antigen is undetermined. A single record per CDR3 protein comes from TCRdb applying MiXCR to the RACE reads. Altogether about 52,000 distinct CDR3 sequences are present, approximately 9.9% being singletons, with the ten largest covering over 15%. This specimen comes from a study of human T cells and chemical hapten exposure. At the level of the study: Yields of TCR per sample differed, chiefly owing to small differences in pooled library volume. Notes on the study in general: Healthy individuals' immune responses may differ from those of donors, who had alopecia.

Indicated time point: patch test 3, about 24 weeks after DPC sensitization. Treatment given: therapeutic diphenylcyclopropenone sensitization with weekly scalp DPC. This CDR3 spans 14 amino acids. Germline V CDR1 and CDR2: MGHRA, YSYEKL. With 2 bases removed from V and 1 base from J, the gap between germline ends came to 8 bases. Source: whole blood, taken in connection with sensitization to the hapten diphenylcyclopropenone (DPC). The V gene is TRBV4-1, the J gene TRBJ1-1; no clear D. The sequence came from a woman aged 40 to 49 with alopecia areata. Some clones in this sample may be carry-over from other donors' samples. The CDR3 sequence is CASSQPGKNTEAFF. CDR3 coding DNA: TGCGCCAGCAGCCAACCGGGAAAGAACACTGAAGCTTTCTTT.